The TCR beta chain described here comes from a study of cytomegalovirus exposure and HLA in healthy donors. Whole-study results and caveats: Listed as cytomegalovirus-associated were over 150 TCR beta chains. Presence/absence analysis assumed near-uniform sequencing depth across donors.

CDR1 and CDR2 from the germline V gene are LNHDA and SQIVND (reference sequence). CDR3 length: 15 residues. V lost 3 bases to trimming and J lost 6 bases, with 17 bases between them. 13 Jbeta primers and 60 Vbeta primers were used for the PCR. Measured with immunoSEQ multiplex PCR; TCRdb has only the in-frame clones, and not every one. The sample lists 95,000 to 150,000 clones; 80% to 90% were seen once. A few counts support this clone. Its antigen remains unknown. The sample taken for sequencing was PBMCs. This TCR came from a woman aged 40 to 50 in good health and CMV-seropositive. The V and J genes are TRBV19 and TRBJ1-2, with D possibly being TRBD1 (5 bases). The CDR3 spells CASSISGPWGDGYTF. For the CDR3, the DNA is TGTGCCAGTAGTATCAGCGGTCCCTGGGGGGATGGCTACACCTTC. The variable domain in full, completed from reference TRBV19 and TRBJ1-2, reads DGGITQSPKYLFRKEGQNVTLSCEQNLNHDAMYWYRQDPGQGLRLIYYSQIVNDFQKGDIAEGYSVSREKKESFPLTVTSAQKNPTAFYLCASSISGPWGDGYTFGSGTRLTVV.